The sample holds one count of the clone carrying this T cell receptor beta chain. Its antigen is unidentified. This entry belongs to a study of cytomegalovirus exposure and HLA in healthy donors. Regarding the study as a whole: The HLA-A and HLA-B alleles of most subjects were reportedly predicted accurately from TCR beta sequences. With high specificity and sensitivity, the classifier reportedly diagnosed cytomegalovirus status.

Germline V gene data show CDR1 as SGHAT and CDR2 as FQDESV (reference sequence). Trimming took 6 bases from V and 6 from J; bases not matched to a gene: 9. This CDR3 is built from 15 residues. PCR employed 60 Vbeta and 13 Jbeta primers. Sequencing used immunoSEQ multiplex PCR; TCRdb keeps in-frame clones, though not all of them. The repertoire holds 85,000 to 120,000 clones, with roughly 80% as singletons. Material for sequencing was PBMCs. V gene TRBV11-1 combines with J gene TRBJ1-2, with TRBD1 matching 11 bases. The TCR comes from a man in his forties in good health and CMV-seronegative. This CDR3 is CASRARDRGNDGYTF. In nucleotides, the CDR3 is TGTGCCAGCAGGGCCCGGGACAGGGGGAATGATGGCTACACCTTC.